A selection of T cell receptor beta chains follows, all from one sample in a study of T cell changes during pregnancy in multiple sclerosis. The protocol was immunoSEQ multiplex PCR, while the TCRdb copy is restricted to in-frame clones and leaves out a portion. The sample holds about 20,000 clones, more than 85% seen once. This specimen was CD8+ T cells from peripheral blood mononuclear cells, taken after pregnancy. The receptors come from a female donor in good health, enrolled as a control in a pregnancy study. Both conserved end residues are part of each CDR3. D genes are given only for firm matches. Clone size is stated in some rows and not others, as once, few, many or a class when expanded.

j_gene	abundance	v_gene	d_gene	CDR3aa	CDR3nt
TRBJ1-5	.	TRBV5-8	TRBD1	CASSSGRGRNQPQHF	TGTGCCAGCAGTTCCGGGAGGGGGCGAAATCAGCCCCAGCATTTT
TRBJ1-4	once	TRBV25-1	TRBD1	CASSDRDRGPYNEKLFF	TGTGCCAGCAGTGACCGGGACAGGGGCCCCTATAATGAAAAACTGTTTTTT
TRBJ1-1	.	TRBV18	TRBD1	CASSPQRQGSNTEAFF	TGTGCCAGCTCACCACAGAGACAGGGGTCGAACACTGAAGCTTTCTTT
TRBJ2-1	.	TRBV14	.	CASSPGLELNEQFF	TGTGCCAGCAGCCCGGGACTGGAACTAAATGAGCAGTTCTTC
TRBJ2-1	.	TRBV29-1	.	CSVDGGANEQFF	TGCAGCGTTGACGGGGGTGCCAATGAGCAGTTCTTC
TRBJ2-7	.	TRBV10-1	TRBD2	CASSRGLTYEQYF	TGCGCCAGCAGTCGGGGACTAACCTACGAGCAGTACTTC
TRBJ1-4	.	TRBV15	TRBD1	CATSIRTGGNEKLFF	TGTGCCACCAGCATCCGGACAGGGGGAAATGAAAAACTGTTTTTT
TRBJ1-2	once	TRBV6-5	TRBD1	CASIGQGAGYGYTF	TGTGCCAGCATTGGACAGGGGGCCGGCTATGGCTACACCTTC
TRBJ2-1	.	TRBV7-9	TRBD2	CASNSELSGGEQFF	TGTGCCAGCAATAGTGAACTTTCGGGAGGGGAGCAGTTCTTC
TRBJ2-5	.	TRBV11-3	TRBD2	CASSLASGTQETQYF	TGTGCCAGCAGCTTGGCTAGCGGTACCCAAGAGACCCAGTACTTC
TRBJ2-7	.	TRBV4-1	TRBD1	CASSIRTGSYEQYF	TGCGCCAGCAGCATCCGGACAGGGTCCTACGAGCAGTACTTC
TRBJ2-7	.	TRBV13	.	CASSLTGNEQYF	TGTGCCAGCAGCCTAACAGGGAACGAGCAGTACTTC
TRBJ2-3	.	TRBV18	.	CASSPAGLTDTQYF	TGTGCCAGCTCACCGGCTGGGCTCACAGATACGCAGTATTTT
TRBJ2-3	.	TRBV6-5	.	CASSYGSAASTDTQYF	TGTGCCAGCAGTTACGGGTCTGCGGCTAGCACAGATACGCAGTATTTT
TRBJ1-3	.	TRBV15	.	CATSRAGFGNTIYF	TGTGCCACCAGCAGAGCAGGGTTCGGAAACACCATATATTTT
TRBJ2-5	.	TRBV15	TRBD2	CATSTGLQETQYF	TGTGCCACCAGCACGGGACTACAAGAGACCCAGTACTTC
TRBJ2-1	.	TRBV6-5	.	CASSPGATPGNEQFF	TGTGCCAGCAGCCCTGGAGCCACCCCGGGGAATGAGCAGTTCTTC
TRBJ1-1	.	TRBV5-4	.	CASSFITVRDMNTEAFF	TGTGCCAGCAGCTTCATAACAGTCCGGGACATGAACACTGAAGCTTTCTTT
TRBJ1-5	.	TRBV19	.	CAIGDGQPQHF	TGTGCCATAGGGGATGGTCAGCCCCAGCATTTT
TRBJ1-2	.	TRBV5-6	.	CASRDRDYYGYTF	TGTGCCAGCAGGGACCGGGACTACTATGGCTACACCTTC
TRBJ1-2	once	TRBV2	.	CASVRGSYSPNYGYTF	TGTGCCAGCGTAAGGGGCAGCTATTCCCCTAACTATGGCTACACCTTC
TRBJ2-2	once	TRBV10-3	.	CAISRVMVPGELFF	TGTGCCATCAGCCGAGTAATGGTGCCCGGGGAGCTGTTTTTT
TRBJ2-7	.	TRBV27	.	CASMTRVSPSYEQYF	TGTGCCAGTATGACTAGGGTGTCTCCCTCCTACGAGCAGTACTTC
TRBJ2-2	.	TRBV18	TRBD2	CASSPGSGVNTGELFF	TGTGCCAGCTCACCTGGTAGCGGGGTGAACACCGGGGAGCTGTTTTTT
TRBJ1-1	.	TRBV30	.	CASTAPRGTEAFF	TGTGCCTCAACAGCCCCCCGGGGGACTGAAGCTTTCTTT
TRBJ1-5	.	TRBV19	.	CASSIDLSPSGRNQPQHF	TGTGCCAGTAGTATAGATCTGTCCCCCTCAGGGCGCAATCAGCCCCAGCATTTT
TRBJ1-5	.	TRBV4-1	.	CASSQDWAVYQPQHF	TGCGCCAGCAGCCAAGATTGGGCAGTTTATCAGCCCCAGCATTTT
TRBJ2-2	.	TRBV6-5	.	CASSARLDPGELFF	TGTGCCAGCAGCGCCCGACTAGACCCCGGGGAGCTGTTTTTT